A single TCR beta chain is shown here with its context. Its antigen is not yet known. The input lacks base qualities; no much larger clone sits a single base away. These data come from a study of blood T cell repertoires in COVID-19 (dated by TCRdb to the early 2020s). Concerning the study at large: Samples covering the acute and convalescent phases of COVID-19 were provided by collaborators in the United States, Italy and Spain. The prospective study material was composed of cDNA or gDNA derived from T cells, B-cell-depleted T cells, or PBMCs. The dataset comprised deeply sampled blood TCRbeta repertoires from subjects exposed to, actively infected with, or recovered from COVID-19. A freely available public database, intended as a resource for researchers studying the immune response to SARS-CoV-2, is where the repertoires were released. Samples came from the ongoing ImmuneRACE study (first 160 participants) plus 1,254 subjects from 6 global collaborators. A de-identified subject ID, COVID-19 status, age in years and sex were almost always included in the sample metadata. Where available, HLA class I and class II types were obtained from metadata supplied by the sample provider rather than from assay-based typing.

The immunoSEQ Assay, a bias-controlled multiplex PCR, was used to amplify TCRbeta CDR3 regions from genomic DNA. Per the authors' processing: The number of nucleated cells in each sample was estimated from the amplification of reference gene primers within the assay. Sequence reads were collapsed and filtered to measure the absolute abundance of every unique TCRbeta CDR3 rearrangement. For each sample, productive Simpson clonality was calculated as the square root of Simpson's diversity index across productive rearrangements. TCRdb retrieved this table from immuneACCESS and kept in-frame rearrangements only. Not all clones are present; in checked studies, unresolved V genes account for under half, and no reason is known for the remainder. From that table come the V and J calls and clone size; the DNA was used to work out D and trimming. The sample records about 300,000 clones, 70% to 90% of which are singletons. The leading ten clones occupy 5.5% to 7% of the sample.

Samples from volunteer blood donors who had recovered from COVID-19 were contributed by a second Seattle source. Each collaborating institution followed its own protocols to collect whole blood in K2EDTA tubes. Collaborator samples were shipped for TCRbeta analysis as frozen whole blood, isolated PBMCs, or DNA extracted from either sample type. The research as a whole found: How much clinical and demographic metadata was included differed by source and by participant, and the metadata was provided uncurated.

The CDR3 goes from the cysteine to the phenylalanine over 16 residues. Kept here is only the CDR3 DNA, which spans 48 bases and is read in frame from base 1. For CDR1 and CDR2, the germline V gene (reference sequence) lists LGHDT and YNNKEL. The junction shows trimming of 1 base on V and 3 bases on J, and the gene matches do not reach 4 bases of it. Input material: peripheral blood. The clonotype comes from a woman aged 30 to 39 who had recovered from COVID-19. The rearranged chain carries TRBV3-1 (or the pseudogene TRBV3-2) and TRBJ1-2, with 11 middle bases fitting TRBD1. For the CDR3, the sequence is CASSQGTGQGDYGYTF. The nucleotides are TGTGCCAGCAGCCAAGGGACGGGACAGGGGGACTATGGCTACACCTTC.